The 17 T cell receptor beta chains presented below share a single source sample, sequenced in a study of neoadjuvant nivolumab and ipilimumab in lung cancer (dated by TCRdb to the early 2020s). The time point label, read with the paper, signifies: pretherapy, before neoadjuvant immune checkpoint inhibitors. Receptor amplification or capture employed the immunoSEQ multiplex PCR assay. Imported from immuneACCESS, the table was reduced by TCRdb to in-frame sequences with V and J called. These copies leave out some clones; in studies compared against another copy, an unresolved V gene accounts for under half, and the cause of the remainder is not known. In this sample the table shows some 27,000 clones, over 80% of which occur a single time. The leading ten clones occupy 5% to 7% of the sample. The specimen was peripheral blood, collected before neoadjuvant nivolumab, alone or with ipilimumab. Receptors were obtained from an adult with non-small cell lung cancer.

The chain recombines TRBV12-5 with TRBJ2-3; a weak D match, TRBD1 (5 bases). The CDR3 extends over 15 amino acids. CDR1 and CDR2 (germline): LGHNT, FRNRAP. Trimming left V 1 base short and J 0 bases short, with 8 bases between. This CDR3 is CASGLGGPSTDTQYF. CDR3 sequence (DNA): TGTGCTAGTGGTTTGGGGGGCCCTAGCACAGATACGCAGTATTTT. Full variable domain (outside the CDR3, taken from reference TRBV12-5 and TRBJ2-3): DARVTQTPRHKVTEMGQEVTMRCQPILGHNTVFWYRQTMMQGLELLAYFRNRAPLDDSGMPKDRFSAEMPDATLATLKIQPSEPRDSAVYFCASGLGGPSTDTQYFGPGTRLTVL.

The gene calls are TRBV5-1 and TRBJ2-7; D not certain. CDR3 length equals 12 residues. Trimming removed 4 bases at V and 5 bases at J, with 10 bases between. Germline lookup yields CDR1 SGHRS and CDR2 YFSETQ. The CDR3 loop is CASSHRSNEQYF. CDR3 DNA sequence: TGCGCCAGCAGCCATAGGTCCAACGAGCAGTACTTC.

The chain has TRBV2 and TRBJ1-2; D possibly corresponds to TRBD1 (6 bases). Trimming took 4 bases from V and 1 from J, leaving 10 bases between them. Germline values: CDR1 SNHLY, CDR2 FYNNEI. The CDR3 runs to 14 residues. The CDR3, as DNA: TGTGCCAGCAGTGTCAAGGGGGGTAACTATGGCTACACCTTC. Translating it yields CASSVKGGNYGYTF. Together with reference TRBV2 and TRBJ1-2, the CDR3 gives the full variable domain: EPEVTQTPSHQVTQMGQEVILRCVPISNHLYFYWYRQILGQKVEFLVSFYNNEISEKSEIFDDQFSVERPDGSNFTLKIRSTKLEDSAMYFCASSVKGGNYGYTFGSGTRLTVV.

This chain connects TRBV5-1 to TRBJ2-2; D not certain. This CDR3 contains 13 residues. Per germline, CDR1 SGHRS and CDR2 YFSETQ. V gave up 3 bases and J gave up 3 bases, with 6 bases separating them. This CDR3 reads CASSWADTGELFF. DNA of the CDR3: TGCGCCAGCAGCTGGGCCGACACCGGGGAGCTGTTTTTT.

The rearrangement uses TRBV5-5 and TRBJ2-5, with D uncertain. The DNA end favors TRBJ2-7, so the J call may be wrong. The CDR3 is made up of 12 amino acids. Germline CDR1 is SGHKS and CDR2 is YYEKEE (reference sequence). CDR3 nucleotides: TGTGCCAGCAGCTTGAGGGTCCACGAGCAGTACTTC. This encodes CASSLRVHEQYF.

This clone appeared a few times. The V call is TRBV5-1, the J call TRBJ1-4, with D possibly matching TRBD1 (6 bases). Germline CDR1 is SGHRS and CDR2 is YFSETQ. This CDR3 has 14 residues. V lost 2 bases, J lost 8 bases, and 13 bases lay in between. CDR3 residues: CASSFSGADEKLFF. CDR3 nucleotides: TGCGCCAGCAGCTTTTCAGGGGCTGACGAAAAACTGTTTTTT.

This sequence joins TRBV5-1 and TRBJ1-6, with 9 bases lining up with TRBD1. Losses at the gene ends were 0 bases for V and 6 bases for J; bases not matched to a gene: 1. The V gene's germline CDR1 is SGHRS and CDR2 YFSETQ. CDR3 length equals 15 residues. CDR3 sequence reads: CASSLAGQGNSPLHF. CDR3 nucleotide sequence: TGCGCCAGCAGCTTGGCGGGACAGGGTAATTCACCCCTCCACTTT.

The rearrangement joins TRBV4-2 to TRBJ1-1; D may be TRBD1 (5 bases). The germline V gene encodes CDR1 LGHNA and CDR2 YNFKEQ. The germline V and J ends were trimmed by 0 bases and 0 bases, with 11 bases remaining between them. There are 16 residues in the CDR3. CDR3: CASSQEGVPLNTEAFF. The CDR3 coding sequence is TGTGCCAGCAGCCAAGAGGGGGTCCCCTTGAACACTGAAGCTTTCTTT.

In nucleotides, the CDR3 is TGTGCCAGTAGTATAGTAGTTGGCGGGGGACACACCGGGGAGCTGTTTTTT. Its protein is CASSIVVGGGHTGELFF. The rearrangement uses TRBV19 and TRBJ2-2, with 7 bases fitting TRBD2. Germline-derived CDR1 and CDR2 are LNHDA and SQIVND (reference sequence). The ends lost 1 base at V and 3 bases at J; junction bases unmatched: 8. CDR3 size: 17 residues.

The rearrangement uses TRBV19 and TRBJ1-6; D remains unclear. This CDR3 has 13 amino acids. V was clipped by 6 bases and J by 10 bases, with 13 bases between them. CDR1 is LNHDA and CDR2 is SQIVND in the germline V gene (reference sequence). The CDR3 DNA reads as TGTGCCAGTAGCGACCGGTTGAACTCACCCCTCCACTTT. It specifies CASSDRLNSPLHF.

By share, this clone counts as medium-sized. This chain uses TRBV4-1 with TRBJ1-1; TRBD1 is a possible D gene (5 bases). Germline V gene data show CDR1 as MGHRA and CDR2 as YSYEKL. Deletions cut 2 bases from V and 0 bases from J, with 13 bases between. This CDR3 region has 16 residues. The CDR3: CASSQRSGTMNTEAFF. In nucleotides, the CDR3 is TGCGCCAGCAGCCAAAGGTCAGGGACTATGAACACTGAAGCTTTCTTT.

The chain combines TRBV5-4 with TRBJ2-3, with D perhaps matching TRBD2 (6 bases). V shed 0 bases and J shed 0 bases, with 14 bases lying between them. Germline V CDR1 and CDR2: SGHNT, YYREEE (reference sequence). This CDR3 has 17 amino acids. CDR3 sequence reads: CASSLAGRRGSTDTQYF. The CDR3 DNA reads TGTGCCAGCAGCTTGGCGGGGAGGAGGGGTAGCACAGATACGCAGTATTTT. Full variable domain (missing parts from reference TRBV5-4 and TRBJ2-3): ETGVTQSPTHLIKTRGQQVTLRCSSQSGHNTVSWYQQALGQGPQFIFQYYREEENGRGNFPPRFSGLQFPNYSSELNVNALELDDSALYLCASSLAGRRGSTDTQYFGPGTRLTVL.

This clone is judged medium-sized (0.01 to 0.1%). The rearrangement joins TRBV7-8 to TRBJ2-7; D is perhaps TRBD1 or TRBD2 (7 bases each). The CDR3 is 15 amino acids. CDR1 and CDR2 from the germline V gene are SGHVS and FQNEAQ. The V end was cut by 1 base, the J end by 2 bases, with 12 bases between. CDR3 in amino acids: CASSLDRGGTYEQYF. The DNA of the CDR3 is TGTGCCAGCAGCTTAGACAGGGGAGGGACCTACGAGCAGTACTTC.

This clone was detected only a few times. CDR3 sequence reads: CASSATGYHGYTF. The CDR3 nucleotides are TGTGCCAGCAGCGCGACAGGGTACCATGGCTACACCTTC. J is TRBJ1-2 and V is TRBV7-9, with 7 bases lining up with TRBD1. Germline V gene lookup returns CDR1 SEHNR and CDR2 FQNEAQ (reference sequence). The V and J ends lost 5 bases and 6 bases, in that order; junction bases with no gene match: 6. The CDR3 sequence is 13 residues long.

This chain joins TRBV9 and TRBJ1-6, with D perhaps matching TRBD1 (6 bases). This CDR3 has 15 amino acids. Deletions cut 2 bases from V and 6 bases from J, with 12 bases between. From germline, CDR1 is SGDLS and CDR2 YYNGEE. The CDR3 bases are TGTGCCAGCAGCGTGGACAGAGGGGGTAATTCACCCCTCCACTTT. This translates into CASSVDRGGNSPLHF.

This sequence joins TRBV6-5 and TRBJ2-4; 7 bases agree with TRBD1. Germline values: CDR1 MNHEY, CDR2 SVGAGI. CDR3 length: 14 residues. J lost 7 bases, V lost 5 bases, and 8 bases had no gene match. The CDR3 DNA is TGTGCCAGCAGTGCTCTCGAGGGGGCTAACATTCAGTACTTC. As protein: CASSALEGANIQYF.

V and J are TRBV29-1 and TRBJ1-2; D might be TRBD1 (6 bases). The V gene lost 3 bases and the J gene lost 8 bases, with 16 bases spanning the gap. Germline V gives CDR1 SQVTM, CDR2 ANQGSEA. This CDR3 has 13 residues. In DNA form, the CDR3 reads TGCAGCGTTGAGGCGGACAGCGGAGCGGGCTACACCTTC. Its protein product is CSVEADSGAGYTF.